One and the same sample provided the 5 T cell receptor beta chains below, sequenced in a study of cytomegalovirus exposure and HLA in healthy donors. With 60 Vbeta and 13 Jbeta primers, the PCR was carried out. Method: immunoSEQ multiplex PCR; TCRdb's copy keeps in-frame clones and lacks some. In the table there are roughly 150,000 clones, approximately 75% of which are singletons. The sample was PBMCs. The source is a young woman in good health and CMV-seronegative.

The V and J genes are TRBV10-2 and TRBJ2-7; 7 nucleotides match TRBD1. CDR1 is WSHSY and CDR2 is SAAADI in the germline V gene. The CDR3 contains 16 residues. Unmatched junction bases numbered 10, after V lost 5 bases and J lost 0 bases. The CDR3 protein is CASSKGQSLASYEQYF. CDR3 bases: TGCGCCAGCAGTAAGGGACAGTCCCTGGCCTCCTACGAGCAGTACTTC.

V and J are TRBV18 and TRBJ1-5, with D maybe TRBD1 (6 bases). The CDR3 covers 15 residues. The germline V gene encodes CDR1 KGHSH and CDR2 LQKENI. V was pared by 5 bases and J by 11 bases, with 22 bases between. The DNA for the CDR3 is TGTGCCAGCTCAGAAGGCGAAGGGGGGGCTCGGTCCCAGCATTTT. Translated, it gives CASSEGEGGARSQHF.

V is TRBV19 and J is TRBJ2-1, with a possible D match to TRBD2 (6 bases). This CDR3 has 15 residues. CDR1 is LNHDA, CDR2 SQIVND, per germline (reference sequence). V lost 6 bases and J 6 bases, leaving 18 bases between the germline ends. CDR3 amino acids: CASRAGASVGNEQFF. The CDR3 DNA reads TGTGCCAGTAGGGCCGGGGCTAGCGTCGGCAATGAGCAGTTCTTC.

This clone was observed a few times. The chain has TRBV4-1 and TRBJ2-1; D ambiguous. The V gene's germline CDR1 is MGHRA and CDR2 YSYEKL. This CDR3 has 15 amino acids. Trimming shortened V by 4 bases and J by 8 bases, and 18 bases separated the two germline ends. Here the CDR3 DNA reads TGCGCCAGCAGCCTCAGACGGCGCCTAGGCGATGAGCAGTTCTTC. Protein sequence: CASSLRRRLGDEQFF.

The table lists this clone with a count of one. This chain connects TRBV15 to TRBJ1-1, with no clear D. Between the trimmed V and J ends, which lost 4 bases and 10 bases, there was a span of 19 bases. The CDR3 is 14 amino acids. The germline CDR1 and CDR2 sequences are LNHNV and YYDKDF (reference sequence). The CDR3 DNA follows: TGTGCCACCAGCACCTCCCGTGAATTTCTCGGAGCTTTCTTT. Protein sequence: CATSTSREFLGAFF.